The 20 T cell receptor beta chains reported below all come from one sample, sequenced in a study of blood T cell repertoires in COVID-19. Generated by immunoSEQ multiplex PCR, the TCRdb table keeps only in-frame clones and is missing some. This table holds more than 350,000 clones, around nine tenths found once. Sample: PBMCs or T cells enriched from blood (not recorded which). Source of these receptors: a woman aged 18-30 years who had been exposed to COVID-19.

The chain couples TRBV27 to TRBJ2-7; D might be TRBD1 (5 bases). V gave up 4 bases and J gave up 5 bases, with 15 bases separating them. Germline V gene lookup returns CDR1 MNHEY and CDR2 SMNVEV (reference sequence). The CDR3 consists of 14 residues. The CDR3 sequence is CASSYKTDMDEQYF. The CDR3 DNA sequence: TGTGCCAGCAGTTATAAGACAGATATGGACGAGCAGTACTTC.

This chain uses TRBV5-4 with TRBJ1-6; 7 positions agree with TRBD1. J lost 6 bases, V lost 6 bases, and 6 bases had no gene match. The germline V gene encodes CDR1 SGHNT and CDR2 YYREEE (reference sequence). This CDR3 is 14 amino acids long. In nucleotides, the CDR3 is TGTGCCAGCACCACCGGGACAGTTAATTCACCCCTCCACTTT. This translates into CASTTGTVNSPLHF.

The CDR3 DNA follows: TGTGCCAGTAGTAGACAGGGCTCGGGCACTGAAGCTTTCTTT. Translation: CASSRQGSGTEAFF. V gene TRBV19 combines with J gene TRBJ1-1, with TRBD1 matching 7 bases. Germline assignment: CDR1 LNHDA and CDR2 SQIVND (reference sequence). This CDR3 contains 14 residues. J was trimmed by 4 bases and V by 4 bases; bases with no gene match: 6.

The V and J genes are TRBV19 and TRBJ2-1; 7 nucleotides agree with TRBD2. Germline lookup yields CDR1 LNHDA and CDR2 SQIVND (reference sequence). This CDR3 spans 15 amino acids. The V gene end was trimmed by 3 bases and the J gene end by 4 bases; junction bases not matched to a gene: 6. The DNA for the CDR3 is TGTGCCAGTAGTATGGGAGCGGGATCTTACAATGAGCAGTTCTTC. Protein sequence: CASSMGAGSYNEQFF.

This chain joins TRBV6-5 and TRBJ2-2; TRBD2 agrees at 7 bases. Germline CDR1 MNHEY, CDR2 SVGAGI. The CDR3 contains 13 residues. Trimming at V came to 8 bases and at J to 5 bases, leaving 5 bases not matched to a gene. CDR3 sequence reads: CASPGGETGELFF. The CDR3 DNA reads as TGTGCCAGCCCGGGGGGAGAAACCGGGGAGCTGTTTTTT.

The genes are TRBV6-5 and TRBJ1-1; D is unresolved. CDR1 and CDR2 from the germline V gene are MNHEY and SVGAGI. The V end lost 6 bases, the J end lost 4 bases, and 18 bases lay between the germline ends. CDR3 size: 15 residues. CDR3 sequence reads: CASSRVLGDGTEAFF. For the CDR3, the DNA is TGTGCCAGCAGCCGCGTTCTGGGAGACGGCACTGAAGCTTTCTTT.

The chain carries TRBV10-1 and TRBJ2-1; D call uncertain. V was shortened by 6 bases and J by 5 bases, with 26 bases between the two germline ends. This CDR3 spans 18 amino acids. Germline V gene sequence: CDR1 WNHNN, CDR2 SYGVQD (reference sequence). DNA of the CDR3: TGCGCCAGCAGCCAAACTGCCTACGCCCTGATAGAGGACAATGAGCAGTTCTTC. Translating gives CASSQTAYALIEDNEQFF.

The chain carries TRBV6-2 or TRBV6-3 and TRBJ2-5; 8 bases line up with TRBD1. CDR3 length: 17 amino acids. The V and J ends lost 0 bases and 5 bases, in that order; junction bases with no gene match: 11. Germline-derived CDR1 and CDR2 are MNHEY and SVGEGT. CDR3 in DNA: TGTGCCAGCAGTTACTCCCCCCTGACAGGGGTTAAGGAGACCCAGTACTTC. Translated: CASSYSPLTGVKETQYF.

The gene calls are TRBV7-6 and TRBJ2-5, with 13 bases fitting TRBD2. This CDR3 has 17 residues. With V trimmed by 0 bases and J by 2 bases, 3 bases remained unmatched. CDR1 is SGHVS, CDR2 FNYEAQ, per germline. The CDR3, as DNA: TGTGCCAGCAGCTTAGCGAGGACTAGCGGGGGACAAGAGACCCAGTACTTC. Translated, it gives CASSLARTSGGQETQYF.

The chain's CDR3 is CASRKQGGFNTEAFF. The CDR3 DNA is TGCGCCAGCAGGAAACAGGGGGGCTTTAACACTGAAGCTTTCTTT. The chain couples TRBV5-1 to TRBJ1-1; 8 positions match TRBD1. Germline V gives CDR1 SGHRS, CDR2 YFSETQ. The CDR3 is 15 amino acids. With 5 bases clipped from V and 2 bases from J, the junction kept 8 bases outside the gene matches.

The CDR3 DNA reads as TGTGCCAGCTCAAGACAGGGCCTGGGGCCCTACGAGCAGTACTTC. Amino acid sequence: CASSRQGLGPYEQYF. This sequence joins TRBV18 and TRBJ2-7, with TRBD1 identical over 7 bases. This CDR3 has 15 amino acids. Germline loops: CDR1 KGHSH, CDR2 LQKENI. Trimming cost V 5 bases and J 2 bases; bases outside gene matches: 9. Based on the CDR3 plus reference TRBV18 and TRBJ2-7, the full variable domain is NAGVMQNPRHLVRRRGQEARLRCSPMKGHSHVYWYRQLPEEGLKFMVYLQKENIIDESGMPKERFSAEFPKEGPSILRIQQVVRGDSAAYFCASSRQGLGPYEQYFGPGTRLTVT.

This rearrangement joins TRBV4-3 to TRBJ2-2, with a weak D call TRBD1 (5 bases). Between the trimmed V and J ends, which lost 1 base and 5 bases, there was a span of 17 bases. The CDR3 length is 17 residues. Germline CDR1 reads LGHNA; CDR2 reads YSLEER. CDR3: CASSQAPMTQGTGELFF. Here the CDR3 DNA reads TGCGCCAGCAGCCAAGCCCCGATGACGCAGGGTACCGGGGAGCTGTTTTTT.

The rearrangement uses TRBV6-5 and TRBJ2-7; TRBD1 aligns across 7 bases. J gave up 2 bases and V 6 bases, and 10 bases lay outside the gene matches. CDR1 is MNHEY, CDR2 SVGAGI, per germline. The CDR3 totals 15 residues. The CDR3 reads CASRPVDRVAYEQYF. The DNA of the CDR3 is TGTGCCAGCAGACCCGTCGACAGGGTGGCCTACGAGCAGTACTTC.

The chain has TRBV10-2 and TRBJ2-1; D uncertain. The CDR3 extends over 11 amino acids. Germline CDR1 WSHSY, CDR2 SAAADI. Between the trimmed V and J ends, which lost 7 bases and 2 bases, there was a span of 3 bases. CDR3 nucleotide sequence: TGCGCCAGCACAGCCTACAATGAGCAGTTCTTC. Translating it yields CASTAYNEQFF.

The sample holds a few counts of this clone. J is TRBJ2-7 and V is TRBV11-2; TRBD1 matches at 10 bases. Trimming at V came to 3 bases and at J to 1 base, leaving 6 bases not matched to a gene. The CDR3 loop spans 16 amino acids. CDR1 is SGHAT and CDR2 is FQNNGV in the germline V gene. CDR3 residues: CASSLGQGTLSYEQYF. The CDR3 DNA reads TGTGCCAGCAGCTTGGGACAGGGGACACTATCCTACGAGCAGTACTTC.

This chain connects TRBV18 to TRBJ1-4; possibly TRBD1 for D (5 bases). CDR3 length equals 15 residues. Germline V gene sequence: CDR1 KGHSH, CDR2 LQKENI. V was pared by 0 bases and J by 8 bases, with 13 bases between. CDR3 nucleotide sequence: TGTGCCAGCTCACCACCGGCGCCAGGGAGGGAAAAACTGTTTTTT. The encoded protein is CASSPPAPGREKLFF.

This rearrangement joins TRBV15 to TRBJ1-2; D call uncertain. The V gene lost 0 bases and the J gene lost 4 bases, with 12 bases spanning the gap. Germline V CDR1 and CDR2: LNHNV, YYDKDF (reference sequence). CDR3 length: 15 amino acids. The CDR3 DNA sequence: TGTGCCACCAGCAGAGATTCGGCATCTAGCTATGGCTACACCTTC. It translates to CATSRDSASSYGYTF.

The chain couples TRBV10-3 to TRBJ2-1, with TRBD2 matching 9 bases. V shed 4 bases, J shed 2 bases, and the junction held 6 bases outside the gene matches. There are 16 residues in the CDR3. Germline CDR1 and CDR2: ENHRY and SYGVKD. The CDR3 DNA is TGTGCCATCAGTGCCGGGCTAGCGGGGCCCTACAATGAGCAGTTCTTC. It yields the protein CAISAGLAGPYNEQFF.

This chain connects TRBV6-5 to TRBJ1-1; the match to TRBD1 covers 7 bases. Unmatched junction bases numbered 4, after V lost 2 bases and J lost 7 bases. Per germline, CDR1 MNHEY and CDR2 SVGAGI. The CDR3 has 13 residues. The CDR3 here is CASSYATGFEAFF. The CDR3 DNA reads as TGTGCCAGCAGTTACGCGACAGGGTTTGAAGCTTTCTTT.

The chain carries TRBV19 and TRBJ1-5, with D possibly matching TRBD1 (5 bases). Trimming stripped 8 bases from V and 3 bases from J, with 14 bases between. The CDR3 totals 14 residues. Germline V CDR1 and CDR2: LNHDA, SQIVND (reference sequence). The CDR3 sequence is CASRPQGYNQPQHF. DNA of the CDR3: TGTGCCAGTCGCCCTCAGGGCTACAATCAGCCCCAGCATTTT.